This T cell receptor beta chain was observed in a study of cytomegalovirus exposure and HLA in healthy donors. Study-wide points: In an earlier analysis, productive rearrangement rates for most beta V segments clustered near 87% or 30%. Later analysis reportedly placed an Asian-associated ancestry cluster below the roughly 640-donor mean in N-insertions.

As for this clone: Antigen unknown.

J gave up 7 bases and V 6 bases, and 11 bases lay outside the gene matches. CDR1 and CDR2 from the germline V gene are MNHEY and SVGAGI. The CDR3 is 15 residues long. Healthy bone marrow donors made up the donor group. 60 Vbeta and 13 Jbeta primers were used in PCR. Clones were sequenced by immunoSEQ multiplex PCR, and TCRdb holds only the in-frame ones, with some missing. The sample lists roughly 43,000 clones; 60% to 85% were seen once. This chain joins TRBV6-5 and TRBJ2-7; the match to TRBD2 covers 11 bases. The material sequenced was PBMCs. This TCR was sampled from a young man in good health and CMV-seronegative. The CDR3 sequence: CASSQLTSGKGEQYF. CDR3 nucleotides: TGTGCCAGCAGCCAGTTGACTAGCGGGAAGGGGGAGCAGTACTTC.